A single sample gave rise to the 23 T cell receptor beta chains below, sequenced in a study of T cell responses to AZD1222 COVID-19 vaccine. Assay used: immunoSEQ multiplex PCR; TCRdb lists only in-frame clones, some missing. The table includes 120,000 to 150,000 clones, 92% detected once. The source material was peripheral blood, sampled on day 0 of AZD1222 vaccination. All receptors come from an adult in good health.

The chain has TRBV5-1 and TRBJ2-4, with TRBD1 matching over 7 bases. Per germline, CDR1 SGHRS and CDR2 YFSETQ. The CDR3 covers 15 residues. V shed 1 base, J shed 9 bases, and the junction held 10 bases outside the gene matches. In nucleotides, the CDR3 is TGCGCCAGCAGCTTGTTTCGGGACAGCAGTGGCATTCAGTACTTC. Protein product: CASSLFRDSSGIQYF.

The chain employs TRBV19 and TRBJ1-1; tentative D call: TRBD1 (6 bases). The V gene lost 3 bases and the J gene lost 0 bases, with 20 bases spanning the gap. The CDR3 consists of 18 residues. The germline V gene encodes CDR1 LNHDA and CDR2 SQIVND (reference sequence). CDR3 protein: CASSIPEGGNSLNTEAFF. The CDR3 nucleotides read TGTGCCAGTAGTATCCCTGAGGGGGGAAACTCCCTGAACACTGAAGCTTTCTTT.

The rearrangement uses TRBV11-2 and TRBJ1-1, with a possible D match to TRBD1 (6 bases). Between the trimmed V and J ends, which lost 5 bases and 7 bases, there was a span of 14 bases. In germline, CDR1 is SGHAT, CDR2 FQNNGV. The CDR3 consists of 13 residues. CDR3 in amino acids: CASSPRGTNEAFF. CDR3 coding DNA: TGTGCCAGCAGCCCGAGGGGGACGAATGAAGCTTTCTTT.

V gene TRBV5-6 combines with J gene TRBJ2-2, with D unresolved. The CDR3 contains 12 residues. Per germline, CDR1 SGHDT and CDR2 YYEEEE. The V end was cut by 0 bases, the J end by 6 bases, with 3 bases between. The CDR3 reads CASSLVSGELFF. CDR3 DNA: TGTGCCAGCAGCTTGGTTTCCGGGGAGCTGTTTTTT.

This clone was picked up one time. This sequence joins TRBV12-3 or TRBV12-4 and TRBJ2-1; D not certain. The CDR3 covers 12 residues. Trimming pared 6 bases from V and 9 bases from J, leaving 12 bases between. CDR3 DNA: TGTGCCAGCAGCTCCCCCGGACCTGAGCAGTTCTTC. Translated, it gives CASSSPGPEQFF.

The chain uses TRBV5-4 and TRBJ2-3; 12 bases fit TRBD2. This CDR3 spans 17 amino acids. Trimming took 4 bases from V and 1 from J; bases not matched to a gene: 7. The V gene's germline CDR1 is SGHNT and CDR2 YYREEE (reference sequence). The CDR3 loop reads CASSPTSGRGGTDTQYF. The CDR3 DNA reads TGTGCCAGCAGCCCGACTAGCGGGAGAGGGGGCACAGATACGCAGTATTTT.

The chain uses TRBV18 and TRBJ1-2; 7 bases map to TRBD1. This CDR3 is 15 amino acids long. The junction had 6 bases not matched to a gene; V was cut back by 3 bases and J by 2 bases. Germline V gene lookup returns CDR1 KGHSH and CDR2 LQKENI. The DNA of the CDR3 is TGTGCCAGCTCACCTTATCGGACAGGAAACTATGGCTACACCTTC. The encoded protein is CASSPYRTGNYGYTF.

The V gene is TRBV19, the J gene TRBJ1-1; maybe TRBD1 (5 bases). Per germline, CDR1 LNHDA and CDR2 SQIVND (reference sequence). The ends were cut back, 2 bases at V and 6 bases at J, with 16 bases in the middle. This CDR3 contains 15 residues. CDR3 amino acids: CASSIRGTRGPEAFF. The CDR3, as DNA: TGTGCCAGTAGTATAAGGGGAACGCGAGGCCCTGAAGCTTTCTTT.

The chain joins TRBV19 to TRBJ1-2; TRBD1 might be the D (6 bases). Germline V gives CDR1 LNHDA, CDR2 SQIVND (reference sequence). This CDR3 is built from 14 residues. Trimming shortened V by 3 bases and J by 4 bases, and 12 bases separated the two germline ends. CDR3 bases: TGTGCCAGTAGTATGAAGGGGGAAGTCTATGGCTACACCTTC. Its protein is CASSMKGEVYGYTF. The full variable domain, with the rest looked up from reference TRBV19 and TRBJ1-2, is DGGITQSPKYLFRKEGQNVTLSCEQNLNHDAMYWYRQDPGQGLRLIYYSQIVNDFQKGDIAEGYSVSREKKESFPLTVTSAQKNPTAFYLCASSMKGEVYGYTFGSGTRLTVV.

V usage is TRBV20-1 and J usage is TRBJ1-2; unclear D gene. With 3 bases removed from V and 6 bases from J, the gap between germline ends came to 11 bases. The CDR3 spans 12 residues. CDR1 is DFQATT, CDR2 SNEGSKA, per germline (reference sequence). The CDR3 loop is CSASLRDNGYTF. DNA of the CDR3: TGCAGTGCTAGTCTCAGAGATAATGGCTACACCTTC.

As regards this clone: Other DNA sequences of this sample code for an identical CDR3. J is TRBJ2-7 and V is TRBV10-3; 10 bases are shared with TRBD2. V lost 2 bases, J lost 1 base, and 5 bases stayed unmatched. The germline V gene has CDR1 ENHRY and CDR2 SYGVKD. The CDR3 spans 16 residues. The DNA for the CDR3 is TGTGCCATCAGTGAGGGACTAGCGGACCTTTCCTACGAGCAGTACTTC. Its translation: CAISEGLADLSYEQYF.

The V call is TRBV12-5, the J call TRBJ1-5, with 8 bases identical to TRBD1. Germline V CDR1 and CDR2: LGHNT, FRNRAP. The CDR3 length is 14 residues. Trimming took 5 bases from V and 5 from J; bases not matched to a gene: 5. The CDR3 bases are TGTGCTAGTGGTCGAACACAGGGGGATCAGCCCCAGCATTTT. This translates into CASGRTQGDQPQHF.

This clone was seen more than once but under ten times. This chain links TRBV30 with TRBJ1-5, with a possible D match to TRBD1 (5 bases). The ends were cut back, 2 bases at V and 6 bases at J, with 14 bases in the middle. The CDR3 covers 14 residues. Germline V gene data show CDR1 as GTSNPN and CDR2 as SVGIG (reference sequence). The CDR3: CAWSRRDAGQPQHF. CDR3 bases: TGTGCCTGGAGTCGCAGGGATGCAGGTCAGCCCCAGCATTTT. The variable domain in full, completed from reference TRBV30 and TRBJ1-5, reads SQTIHQWPATLVQPVGSPLSLECTVEGTSNPNLYWYRQAAGRGLQLLFYSVGIGQISSEVPQNLSASRPQDRQFILSSKKLLLSDSGFYLCAWSRRDAGQPQHFGDGTRLSIL.

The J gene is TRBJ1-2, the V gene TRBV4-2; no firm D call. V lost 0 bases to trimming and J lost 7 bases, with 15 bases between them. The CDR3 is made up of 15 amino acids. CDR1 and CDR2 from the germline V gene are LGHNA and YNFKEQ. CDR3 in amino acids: CASSQDGSAYGGYTF. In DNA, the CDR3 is TGTGCCAGCAGCCAAGATGGGAGTGCCTATGGTGGCTACACCTTC.

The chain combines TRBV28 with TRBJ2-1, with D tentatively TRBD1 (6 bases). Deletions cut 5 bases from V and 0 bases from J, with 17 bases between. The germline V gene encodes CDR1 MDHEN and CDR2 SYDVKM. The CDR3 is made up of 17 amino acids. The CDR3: CASSTPRRGSSYNEQFF. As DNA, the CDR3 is TGTGCCAGCAGTACCCCTCGCAGGGGAAGCTCCTACAATGAGCAGTTCTTC.

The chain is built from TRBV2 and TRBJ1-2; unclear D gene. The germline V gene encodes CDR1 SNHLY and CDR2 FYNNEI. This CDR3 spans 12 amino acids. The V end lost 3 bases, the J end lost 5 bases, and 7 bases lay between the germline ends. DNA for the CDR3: TGTGCCAGCAGTGATCTAAGTTATGGCTACACCTTC. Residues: CASSDLSYGYTF.

CDR3: CASSLWTGGKNIQYF. The DNA for the CDR3 is TGTGCCAGCAGCTTGTGGACAGGCGGAAAAAACATTCAGTACTTC. The chain couples TRBV5-6 to TRBJ2-4, with 7 bases aligning to TRBD1. Per the germline V gene, CDR1 is SGHDT and CDR2 is YYEEEE. V was pared by 1 base and J by 4 bases, with 5 bases of the junction left unmatched. CDR3 length equals 15 residues.

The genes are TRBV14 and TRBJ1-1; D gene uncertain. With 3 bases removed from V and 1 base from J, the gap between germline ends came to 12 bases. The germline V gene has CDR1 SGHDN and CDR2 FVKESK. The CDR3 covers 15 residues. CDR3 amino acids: CASSQRPTENTEAFF. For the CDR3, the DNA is TGTGCCAGCAGCCAGAGGCCCACAGAGAACACTGAAGCTTTCTTT.

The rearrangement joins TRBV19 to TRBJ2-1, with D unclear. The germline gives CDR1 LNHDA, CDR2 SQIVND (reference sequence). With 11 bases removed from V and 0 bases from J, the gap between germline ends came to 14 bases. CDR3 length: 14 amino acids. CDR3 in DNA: TGTGCCTGTGGAGAACCGAGCTCCTACAATGAGCAGTTCTTC. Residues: CACGEPSSYNEQFF.

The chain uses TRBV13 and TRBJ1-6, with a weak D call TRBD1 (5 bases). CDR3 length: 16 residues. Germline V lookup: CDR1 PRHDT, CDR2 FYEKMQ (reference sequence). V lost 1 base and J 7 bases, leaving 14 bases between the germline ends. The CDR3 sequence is CASSLVGAAGNSPLHF. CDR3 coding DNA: TGTGCCAGCAGCTTAGTAGGGGCGGCAGGCAATTCACCCCTCCACTTT.

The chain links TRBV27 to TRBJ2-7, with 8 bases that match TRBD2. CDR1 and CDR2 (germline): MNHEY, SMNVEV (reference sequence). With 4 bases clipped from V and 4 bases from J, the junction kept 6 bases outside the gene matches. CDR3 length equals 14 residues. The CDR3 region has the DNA TGTGCCAGCAGTTATCTAGCGGGTTTGTACGAGCAGTACTTC. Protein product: CASSYLAGLYEQYF.

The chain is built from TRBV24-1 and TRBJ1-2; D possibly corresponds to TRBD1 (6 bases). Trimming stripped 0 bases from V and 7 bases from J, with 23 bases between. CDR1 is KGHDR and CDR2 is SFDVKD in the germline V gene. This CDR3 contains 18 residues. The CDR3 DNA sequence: TGTGCCACCAGTGATTTGCACGAGGGGGGGAGGGTACTATGTGGCTACACCTTC. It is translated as CATSDLHEGGRVLCGYTF.

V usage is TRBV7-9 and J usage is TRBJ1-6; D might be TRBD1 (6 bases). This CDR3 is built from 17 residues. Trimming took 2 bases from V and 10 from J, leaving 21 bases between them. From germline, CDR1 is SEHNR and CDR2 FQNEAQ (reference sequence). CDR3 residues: CASSLWHREDVTSPLHF. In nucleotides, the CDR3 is TGTGCCAGCAGCTTATGGCACAGGGAGGACGTCACCTCACCCCTCCACTTT.